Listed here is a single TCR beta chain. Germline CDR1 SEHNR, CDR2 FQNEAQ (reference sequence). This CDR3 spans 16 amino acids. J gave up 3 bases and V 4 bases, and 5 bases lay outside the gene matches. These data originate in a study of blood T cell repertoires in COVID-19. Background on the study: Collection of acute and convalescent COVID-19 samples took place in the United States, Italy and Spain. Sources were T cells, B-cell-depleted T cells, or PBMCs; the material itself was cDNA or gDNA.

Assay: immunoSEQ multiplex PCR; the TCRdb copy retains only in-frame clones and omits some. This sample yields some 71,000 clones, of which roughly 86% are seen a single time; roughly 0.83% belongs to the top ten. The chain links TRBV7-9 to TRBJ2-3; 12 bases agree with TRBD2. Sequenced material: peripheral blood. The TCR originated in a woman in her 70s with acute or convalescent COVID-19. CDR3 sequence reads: CASSYLAGGVTDTQYF. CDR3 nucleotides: TGTGCCAGCAGCTACCTAGCGGGAGGGGTTACAGATACGCAGTATTTT. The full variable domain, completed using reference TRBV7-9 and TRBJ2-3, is DTGVSQNPRHKITKRGQNVTFRCDPISEHNRLYWYRQTLGQGPEFLTYFQNEAQLEKSRLLSDRFSAERPKGSFSTLEIQRTEQGDSAMYLCASSYLAGGVTDTQYFGPGTRLTVL.